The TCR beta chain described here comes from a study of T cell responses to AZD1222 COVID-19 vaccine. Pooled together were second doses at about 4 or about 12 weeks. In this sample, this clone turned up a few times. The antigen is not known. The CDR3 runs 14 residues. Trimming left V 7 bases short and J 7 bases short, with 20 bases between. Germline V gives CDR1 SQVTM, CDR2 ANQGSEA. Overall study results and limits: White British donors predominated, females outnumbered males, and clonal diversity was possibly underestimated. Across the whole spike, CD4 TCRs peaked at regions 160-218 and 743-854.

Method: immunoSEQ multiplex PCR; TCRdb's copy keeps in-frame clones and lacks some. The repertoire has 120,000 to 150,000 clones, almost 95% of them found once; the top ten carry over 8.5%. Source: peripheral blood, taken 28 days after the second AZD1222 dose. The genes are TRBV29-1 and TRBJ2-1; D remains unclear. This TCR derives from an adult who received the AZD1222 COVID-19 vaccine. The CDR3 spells CSDRQTDHPNEQFF. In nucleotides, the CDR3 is TGCAGCGACCGACAAACGGACCATCCTAATGAGCAGTTCTTC.